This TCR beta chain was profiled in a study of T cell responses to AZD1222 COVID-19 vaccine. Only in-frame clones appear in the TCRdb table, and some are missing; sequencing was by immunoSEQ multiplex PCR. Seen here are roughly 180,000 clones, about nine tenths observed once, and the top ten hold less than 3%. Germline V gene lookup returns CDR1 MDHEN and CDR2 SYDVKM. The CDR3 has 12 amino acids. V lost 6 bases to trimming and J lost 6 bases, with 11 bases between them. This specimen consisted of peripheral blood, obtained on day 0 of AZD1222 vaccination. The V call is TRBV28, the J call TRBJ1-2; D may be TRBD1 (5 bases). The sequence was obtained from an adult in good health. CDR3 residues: CASSRPRDGYTF. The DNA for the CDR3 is TGTGCCAGCAGCCGACCCAGGGATGGCTACACCTTC.